The table lists the clone carrying this TCR beta chain with a few counts. Its antigen remains unidentified. This record belongs to a study of identical twins. Study outcomes and limitations: Fewer insertions marked abundant cord blood beta clonotypes; young adult naive trended weakly, memory not at all.

This CDR3 has 15 amino acids. The germline gives CDR1 SGHDN, CDR2 FVKESK. With 6 bases removed from V and 5 bases from J, the gap between germline ends came to 20 bases. TCRdb ran MiXCR on the 5' RACE reads and lists one entry per CDR3 protein. The sample lists 500,000 to 600,000 distinct CDR3 sequences; 20% to 25% were seen once. Healthy Caucasians were all of the donors. The same data also went into a second study, on T cells expressing NK-cell markers. That work states: Cells sorted as CD3+CD56+NKG2C+, CD3+CD56+NKG2C- and CD3+CD56-NKG2C+ T cells supplied the TCR beta repertoires. Among CD8+ T cells from over 5 donors, dominant NKG2C+ clonotypes accounted for roughly 1.0-7.0%.

The origin of this receptor is a young woman in good health. The chain carries TRBV14 and TRBJ2-7; the D gene is possibly TRBD2 (6 bases). Sample: CD4+ T cells sorted from blood. This CDR3 is CASSVGGTNGHEQYF. In DNA form, the CDR3 reads TGTGCCAGCAGTGTAGGAGGGACCAACGGCCACGAGCAGTACTTC.